The next 20 T cell receptor beta chains were all read from a single sample in a study of T cells in Graves' hyperthyroidism and ophthalmopathy. Regions amplified from RNA transcripts were the TCR beta CDR3 regions. The study used the HTBI primer set for a first-round RT-PCR of the TCR CDR3. From the multiplex PCR reads, TCRdb called clonotypes with MiXCR, one entry per CDR3 protein. Of 380,000 or so distinct CDR3 sequences listed, 11% to 15% are singletons. Material: blood. Receptors originate from a woman aged 25 to 45 with Graves' hyperthyroidism.

CDR3: CASSHPGPGGELFF. The CDR3 nucleotides are TGTGCCAGCAGCCACCCAGGGCCTGGCGGGGAGCTGTTTTTT. V usage is TRBV4-2 and J usage is TRBJ2-2; TRBD1 might be the D (5 bases). Trimming removed 3 bases from V and 7 bases from J, with 12 bases in between. Germline loops: CDR1 LGHNA, CDR2 YNFKEQ. The CDR3 is made up of 14 amino acids.

The CDR3 DNA follows: TGTGCCAGCAGTGTAGCGGGAGGGCAAGTGGAGACCCAGTACTTC. Its protein is CASSVAGGQVETQYF. The genes are TRBV6-1 and TRBJ2-5; 11 bases are shared with TRBD2. Germline assignment: CDR1 MNHNS and CDR2 SASEGT. The CDR3 has 15 amino acids. V was clipped by 4 bases and J by 5 bases; unmatched bases: 6.

This clonotype showed up just once. A much more abundant neighbour one base away suggests this may be a read error. This rearrangement joins TRBV20-1 to TRBJ2-1, with D perhaps matching TRBD2 (6 bases). Trimming cost V 5 bases and J 6 bases, with 23 bases left between them. The germline V gene has CDR1 DFQATT and CDR2 SNEGSKA (reference sequence). The CDR3 runs 16 residues. Here the CDR3 DNA reads TGCAGTGCTTCTCGTCGGGGACTCCTGCCGTGCAATGAGCAGTTCTTC. Its translation is CSASRRGLLPCNEQFF.

The chain combines TRBV18 with TRBJ2-1; D is possibly TRBD1 (6 bases). This CDR3 is 15 amino acids long. CDR1 KGHSH and CDR2 LQKENI come from the germline V gene. V was pared by 6 bases and J by 4 bases, with 16 bases between. The CDR3: CASSTTGRLYNEQFF. The CDR3 region has the DNA TGTGCCAGCTCCACGACAGGACGTCTTTACAATGAGCAGTTCTTC.

This clonotype was seen a few times. This rearrangement joins TRBV6-2 or TRBV6-3 to TRBJ2-7; D unclear. The CDR3 is made up of 13 amino acids. Per the germline V gene, CDR1 is MNHEY and CDR2 is SVGEGT. Trimming removed 7 bases at V and 6 bases at J, with 16 bases between. CDR3 DNA sequence: TGTGCCAGCACCATTGTTGGGGTGTCCGAGCAGTACTTC. Translated: CASTIVGVSEQYF.

The chain couples TRBV20-1 to TRBJ1-1, with D possibly matching TRBD1 (5 bases). Germline V gives CDR1 DFQATT, CDR2 SNEGSKA (reference sequence). The CDR3 covers 13 residues. V was cut by 5 bases and J by 4 bases, with 14 bases left in between. CDR3 sequence reads: CSAQRQPSTEAFF. For the CDR3, the DNA is TGCAGTGCTCAGCGACAGCCCAGCACTGAAGCTTTCTTT.

In regard to this clonotype: The junction departs from the called germline gene at one end, perhaps through a read error. The rearrangement uses TRBV5-1 and TRBJ2-3; TRBD2 matches at 9 bases. CDR1 SGHRS and CDR2 YFSETQ come from the germline V gene. CDR3 length equals 16 residues. The CDR3: CASTLQGTSPTDTQYF. CDR3 sequence (DNA): TGCGCCAGCACCTTGCAGGGGACTAGCCCTACAGATACGCAGTATTTT.

This clonotype was seen many times. The J gene is TRBJ2-1, the V gene TRBV28; TRBD1 aligns across 7 bases. CDR3 length: 14 residues. V dropped 6 bases and J dropped 4; count of bases not matched to a gene: 6. Germline CDR1 reads MDHEN; CDR2 reads SYDVKM. CDR3 loop: CASSQQGYYNEQFF. The CDR3 nucleotides are TGTGCCAGCAGCCAACAGGGGTATTACAATGAGCAGTTCTTC.

Ten or more counts support this clonotype. The CDR3 sequence is CASSRDTEETQYF. The CDR3 region has the DNA TGTGCCAGCAGTCGCGACACAGAAGAGACCCAGTACTTC. The rearrangement uses TRBV6-2 or TRBV6-3 and TRBJ2-5; D gene uncertain. Between the trimmed V and J ends, which lost 5 bases and 3 bases, there was a span of 10 bases. CDR3 length: 13 amino acids. From germline, CDR1 is MNHEY and CDR2 SVGEGT.

The V gene is TRBV27, the J gene TRBJ2-7; 10 bases match TRBD1. Germline values: CDR1 MNHEY, CDR2 SMNVEV (reference sequence). The trim removed 6 bases at V and 4 bases at J, leaving 6 bases unmatched. This CDR3 region has 14 residues. The CDR3 spells CASRHGTGDYEQYF. Here the CDR3 DNA reads TGTGCCAGCAGACACGGGACAGGGGATTACGAGCAGTACTTC.

This clonotype was recorded many times. The chain uses TRBV20-1 and TRBJ2-7; D might be TRBD2 (5 bases). The CDR3 spans 13 residues. The V end lost 5 bases, the J end lost 6 bases, and 17 bases lay between the germline ends. The germline gives CDR1 DFQATT, CDR2 SNEGSKA (reference sequence). The CDR3, as DNA: TGCAGTGCTTCCGCCCCTAGTGCGGGCGAGCAGTACTTC. Translated, it gives CSASAPSAGEQYF.

This clonotype was found a few times. The chain couples TRBV3-1 to TRBJ2-1; 13 positions agree with TRBD2. Per germline, CDR1 LGHDT and CDR2 YNNKEL (reference sequence). This CDR3 has 19 residues. J gave up 8 bases and V 5 bases, and 18 bases lay outside the gene matches. The CDR3 DNA is TGTGCCAGCAGCTCGGGACTAGCGGGACTTACGTTGGTATACGATGAGCAGTTCTTC. Its translation: CASSSGLAGLTLVYDEQFF.

This clonotype was counted a few times. No conserved phenylalanine or tryptophan ends this CDR3, so it is likely a read error. The chain links TRBV6-1 to TRBJ2-1; the D gene is possibly TRBD2 (5 bases). Germline V gives CDR1 MNHNS, CDR2 SASEGT. This CDR3 is built from 13 residues. V was cut by 6 bases and J by 5 bases, with 11 bases left in between. The CDR3 region is CASSLGVHNEQFL. Here the CDR3 DNA reads TGTGCCAGCAGCCTCGGGGTCCACAATGAGCAGTTCCTC.

The gene calls are TRBV30 and TRBJ2-5; D possibly corresponds to TRBD1 (5 bases). The CDR3 sequence is 15 residues long. Germline V lookup: CDR1 GTSNPN, CDR2 SVGIG (reference sequence). Trimming left V 2 bases short and J 4 bases short, with 17 bases between. CDR3: CAWSSPATQGETQYF. Written as DNA, the CDR3 is TGTGCCTGGAGTTCACCGGCGACTCAGGGAGAGACCCAGTACTTC.

In this sample, this clonotype turned up many times. The gene calls are TRBV15 and TRBJ1-2; maybe TRBD1 (6 bases). Trimming took off 5 bases at V and 8 bases at J, with 21 bases between the two ends. The CDR3 is 15 residues long. Germline-derived CDR1 and CDR2 are LNHNV and YYDKDF (reference sequence). CDR3 nucleotides: TGTGCCACCAGCTTCAGGGGTGCCCCAGTTTTCGGCTACACCTTC. This translates into CATSFRGAPVFGYTF.

There are many counts of this clonotype. This sequence joins TRBV16 and TRBJ2-5; possibly TRBD1 for D (5 bases). Germline CDR1 and CDR2: KGHSY and FQNENV. The V and J ends lost 0 bases and 2 bases respectively, with 10 bases between them. The CDR3 runs 15 residues. CDR3 amino acids: CASSQSRAVQETQYF. The CDR3 coding sequence is TGTGCCAGCAGCCAATCCAGGGCCGTACAAGAGACCCAGTACTTC.

The V and J genes are TRBV9 and TRBJ2-5, with 9 bases that match TRBD2. The V gene's germline CDR1 is SGDLS and CDR2 YYNGEE. With V trimmed by 0 bases and J by 4 bases, 4 bases remained unmatched. The CDR3 is made up of 15 amino acids. Here the CDR3 DNA reads TGTGCCAGCAGCGTAGATCCTAGCGGGATAGAGACCCAGTACTTC. This gives the protein CASSVDPSGIETQYF. Full variable domain (missing parts from reference TRBV9 and TRBJ2-5): DSGVTQTPKHLITATGQRVTLRCSPRSGDLSVYWYQQSLDQGLQFLIQYYNGEERAKGNILERFSAQQFPDLHSELNLSSLELGDSALYFCASSVDPSGIETQYFGPGTRLLVL.

This clonotype was observed at least ten times. This rearrangement joins TRBV2 to TRBJ1-1; possible D gene TRBD1, 5 bases. The CDR3 has 13 amino acids. The V end was cut by 6 bases, the J end by 6 bases, with 14 bases between. The V gene's germline CDR1 is SNHLY and CDR2 FYNNEI. CDR3 bases: TGTGCCAGCAGCTCTTTTCAGGGCTCTGAAGCTTTCTTT. This encodes CASSSFQGSEAFF.

This clonotype was picked up many times. The chain employs TRBV19 and TRBJ1-5; D is uncertain. The CDR3 contains 16 residues. The germline V gene encodes CDR1 LNHDA and CDR2 SQIVND (reference sequence). V lost 3 bases and J 3 bases, leaving 15 bases between the germline ends. The CDR3 here is CASSMAGISYNQPQHF. The CDR3 bases are TGTGCCAGTAGTATGGCGGGGATCAGTTACAATCAGCCCCAGCATTTT.

The chain recombines TRBV11-2 with TRBJ1-4, with 7 bases matching TRBD1. The V gene end was trimmed by 4 bases and the J gene end by 5 bases; junction bases not matched to a gene: 7. CDR1 is SGHAT, CDR2 FQNNGV, per germline. The CDR3 consists of 15 residues. The CDR3: CASSSVTGLNEKLFF. The CDR3, as DNA: TGTGCCAGCAGCTCTGTGACAGGGCTAAATGAAAAACTGTTTTTT.